This T cell receptor beta chain originates from a study of response to subunit inactivated influenza vaccine. Study-level findings and limits: New T cells are recruited in small numbers by each seasonal influenza vaccination, according to the authors' suggestion.

A note on this clonotype: Its target is not known.

The length of the CDR3 is 14 residues. V lost 3 bases and J lost 5, with 10 bases in between. MiXCR was run by TCRdb on the RT-PCR reads, yielding one entry per CDR3 protein. The table records roughly 650,000 distinct CDR3 sequences, approximately 15% of them present only once. The sequence came from a man in his fifties who received an inactivated influenza vaccine. The V and J genes are TRBV12-3 or TRBV12-4 and TRBJ2-2, with D perhaps TRBD1 (6 bases). The specimen was PBMCs from blood, collected roughly 13 days after vaccination. DNA of the CDR3: TGTGCCAGCAGTTTGGACAGTCAAACCGGGGAGCTGTTTTTT. Its translation: CASSLDSQTGELFF.